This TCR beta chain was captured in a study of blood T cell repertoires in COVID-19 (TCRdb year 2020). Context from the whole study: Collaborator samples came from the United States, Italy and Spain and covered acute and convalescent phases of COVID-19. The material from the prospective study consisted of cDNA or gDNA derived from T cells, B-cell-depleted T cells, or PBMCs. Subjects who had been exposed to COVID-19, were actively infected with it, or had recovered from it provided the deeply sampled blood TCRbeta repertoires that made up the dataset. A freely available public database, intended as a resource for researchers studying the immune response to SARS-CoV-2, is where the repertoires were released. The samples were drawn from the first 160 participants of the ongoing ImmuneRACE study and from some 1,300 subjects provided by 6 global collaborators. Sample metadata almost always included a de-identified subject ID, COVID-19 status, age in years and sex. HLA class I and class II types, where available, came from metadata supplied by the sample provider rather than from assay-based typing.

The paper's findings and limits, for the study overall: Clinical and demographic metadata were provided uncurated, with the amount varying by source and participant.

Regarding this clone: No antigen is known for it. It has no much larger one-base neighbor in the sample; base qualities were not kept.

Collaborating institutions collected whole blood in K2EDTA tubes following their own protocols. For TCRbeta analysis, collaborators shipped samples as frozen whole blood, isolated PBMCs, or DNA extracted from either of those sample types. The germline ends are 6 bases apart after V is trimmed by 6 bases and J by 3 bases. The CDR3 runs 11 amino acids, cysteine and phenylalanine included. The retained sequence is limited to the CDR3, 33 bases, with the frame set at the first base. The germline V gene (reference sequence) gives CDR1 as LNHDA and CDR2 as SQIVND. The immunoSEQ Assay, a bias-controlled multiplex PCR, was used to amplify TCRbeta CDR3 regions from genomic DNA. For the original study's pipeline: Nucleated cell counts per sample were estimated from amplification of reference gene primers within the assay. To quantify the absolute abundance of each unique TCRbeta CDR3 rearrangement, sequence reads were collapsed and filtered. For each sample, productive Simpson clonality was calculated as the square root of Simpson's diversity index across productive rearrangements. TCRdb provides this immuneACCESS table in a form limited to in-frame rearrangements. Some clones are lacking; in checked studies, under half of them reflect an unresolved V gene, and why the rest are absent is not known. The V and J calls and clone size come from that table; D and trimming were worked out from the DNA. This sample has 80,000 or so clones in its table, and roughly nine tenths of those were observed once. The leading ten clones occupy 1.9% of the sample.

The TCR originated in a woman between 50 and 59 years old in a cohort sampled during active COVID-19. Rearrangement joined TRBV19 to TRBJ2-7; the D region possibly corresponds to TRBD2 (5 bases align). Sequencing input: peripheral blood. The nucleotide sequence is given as TGTGCCAGTAGCGGGGTCTACGAGCAGTACTTC. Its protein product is CASSGVYEQYF. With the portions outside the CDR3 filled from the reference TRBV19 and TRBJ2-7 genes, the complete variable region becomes DGGITQSPKYLFRKEGQNVTLSCEQNLNHDAMYWYRQDPGQGLRLIYYSQIVNDFQKGDIAEGYSVSREKKESFPLTVTSAQKNPTAFYLCASSGVYEQYFGPGTRLTVT.